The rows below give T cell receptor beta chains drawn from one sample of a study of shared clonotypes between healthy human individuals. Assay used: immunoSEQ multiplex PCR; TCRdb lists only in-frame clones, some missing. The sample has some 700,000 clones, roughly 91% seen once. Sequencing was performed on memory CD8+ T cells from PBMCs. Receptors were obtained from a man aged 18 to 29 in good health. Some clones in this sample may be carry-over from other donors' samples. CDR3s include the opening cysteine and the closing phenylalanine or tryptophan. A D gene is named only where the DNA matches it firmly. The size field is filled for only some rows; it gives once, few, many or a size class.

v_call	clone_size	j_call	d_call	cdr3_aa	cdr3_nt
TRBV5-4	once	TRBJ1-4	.	CASSLDGLELFF	TGTGCCAGCAGCCTCGATGGCTTGGAACTGTTTTTT
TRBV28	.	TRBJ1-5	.	CASSLSRASNQPQHF	TGTGCCAGCAGTCTGTCCAGGGCCAGCAATCAGCCCCAGCATTTT
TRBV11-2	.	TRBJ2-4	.	CASSFLSAGAAKNIQYF	TGTGCCAGCAGCTTTCTGTCGGCCGGCGCTGCCAAAAACATTCAGTACTTC
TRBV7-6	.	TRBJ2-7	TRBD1	CASSAPGQGFYEQYF	TGTGCCAGCAGCGCCCCGGGACAGGGGTTCTACGAGCAGTACTTC
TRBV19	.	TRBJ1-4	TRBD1	CASTTGVEEKLFF	TGTGCCAGTACTACAGGGGTAGAAGAAAAACTGTTTTTT
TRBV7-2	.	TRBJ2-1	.	CASSLSDISYNEQFF	TGTGCCAGCAGCCTGTCGGACATTTCCTACAATGAGCAGTTCTTC
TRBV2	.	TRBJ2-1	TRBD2	CASSDLAGVLNEQFF	TGTGCCAGCAGTGATCTAGCGGGAGTGCTCAATGAGCAGTTCTTC
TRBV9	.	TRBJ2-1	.	CASSVGLAEYNEQFF	TGTGCCAGCAGCGTAGGGTTAGCTGAATACAATGAGCAGTTCTTC
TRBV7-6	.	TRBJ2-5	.	CASSPGATQYF	TGTGCCAGCAGCCCGGGGGCGACCCAGTACTTC
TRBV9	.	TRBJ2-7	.	CASSPPSGAYEQYF	TGTGCCAGCAGCCCTCCTTCGGGCGCGTACGAGCAGTACTTC
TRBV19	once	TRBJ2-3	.	CASSIVGSFLDTQYF	TGTGCCAGTAGTATAGTTGGCTCCTTTTTGGATACGCAGTATTTT
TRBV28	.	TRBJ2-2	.	CASRPEEVTGELFF	TGTGCCAGCAGACCGGAGGAGGTCACCGGGGAGCTGTTTTTT
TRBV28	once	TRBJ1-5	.	CASSFLAGYQPQHF	.
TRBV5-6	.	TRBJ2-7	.	CASSLPGPRYYEQYF	TGTGCCAGCAGCTTACCGGGACCGAGATACTACGAGCAGTACTTC
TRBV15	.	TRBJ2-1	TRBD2	CATSRDREAGEGNEQFF	TGTGCCACCAGCAGAGATCGAGAAGCGGGAGAGGGGAATGAGCAGTTCTTC
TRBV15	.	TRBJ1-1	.	CATSRGGGRGYTEAFF	TGTGCCACCAGCAGAGGGGGCGGGAGGGGATACACTGAAGCTTTCTTT
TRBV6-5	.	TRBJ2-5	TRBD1	CASTDRGFVKTQYF	TGTGCCAGCACGGACAGGGGGTTTGTTAAGACCCAGTACTTC
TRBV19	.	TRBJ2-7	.	CASSQGLYEQYF	TGTGCCAGTAGTCAGGGACTGTACGAGCAGTACTTC
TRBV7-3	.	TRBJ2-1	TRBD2	CASSSGLAGGHEQFF	TGTGCCAGCAGCTCGGGACTAGCGGGAGGTCATGAGCAGTTCTTC
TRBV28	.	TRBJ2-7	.	CASSLTSYEQYF	TGTGCCAGCAGTCTGACTAGCTACGAGCAGTACTTC
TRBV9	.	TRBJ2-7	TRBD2	CASSVGGGRDYPYEQYF	TGTGCCAGCAGCGTAGGAGGCGGCAGGGACTACCCCTACGAGCAGTACTTC
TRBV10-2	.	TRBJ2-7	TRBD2	CASSESGLAGVLSEQYF	TGCGCCAGCAGTGAGTCGGGACTAGCGGGAGTTTTAAGCGAGCAGTACTTC
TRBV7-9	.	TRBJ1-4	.	CASSGGDRTTNEKLFF	TGTGCCAGCAGCGGCGGGGACCGAACAACTAATGAAAAACTGTTTTTT
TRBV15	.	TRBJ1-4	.	CATRERLGRTTWRNEKLFF	TGTGCCACCAGAGAACGATTAGGCAGGACAACTTGGCGTAATGAAAAACTGTTTTTT
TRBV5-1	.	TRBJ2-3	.	CASSLKNPSLTDTQYF	TGCGCCAGCAGCTTGAAGAACCCAAGCCTCACAGATACGCAGTATTTT
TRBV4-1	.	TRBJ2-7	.	CASSLRDGRAYEQYF	TGCGCCAGCAGCCTACGGGACGGCCGTGCTTACGAGCAGTACTTC
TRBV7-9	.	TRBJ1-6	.	CASRGGAGDRSPLHF	TGTGCCAGCAGAGGGGGGGCAGGAGATCGGTCACCCCTCCACTTT
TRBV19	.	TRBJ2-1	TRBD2	CASVMGLGYNEQFF	TGTGCCAGCGTGATGGGACTAGGCTACAATGAGCAGTTCTTC
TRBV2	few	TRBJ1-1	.	CASSTGHPEAFF	TGTGCCAGCAGTACGGGACACCCTGAAGCTTTCTTT
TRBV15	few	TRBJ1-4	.	CATSRREEGGEKLFF	TGTGCCACCAGCAGAAGGGAGGAGGGGGGTGAAAAACTGTTTTTT
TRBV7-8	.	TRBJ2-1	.	CASSLTGSYNEQFF	TGTGCCAGCAGCTTGACCGGGTCCTACAATGAGCAGTTCTTC
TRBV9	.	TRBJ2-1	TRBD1	CASSVSPDRAYEQFF	TGTGCCAGCAGCGTGTCACCCGACAGGGCCTATGAGCAGTTCTTC
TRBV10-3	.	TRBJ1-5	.	CAISELRADQPQHF	TGTGCCATCAGTGAGCTCAGGGCGGATCAGCCCCAGCATTTT
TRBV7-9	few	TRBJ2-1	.	CASSFGDNEQFF	TGTGCCAGCAGCTTTGGAGACAATGAGCAGTTCTTC
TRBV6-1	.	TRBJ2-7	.	CASRWTEEFYEQYF	TGTGCCAGCAGGTGGACAGAGGAGTTTTACGAGCAGTACTTC
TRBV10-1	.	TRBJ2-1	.	CASSRSLPFNEQFF	TGCGCCAGCAGTCGGTCTCTCCCTTTCAATGAGCAGTTCTTC
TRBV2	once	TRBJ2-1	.	CASSEARVGGDYNEQFF	TGTGCCAGCAGTGAAGCGCGGGTTGGAGGGGACTACAATGAGCAGTTCTTC
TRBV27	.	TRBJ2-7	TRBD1	CASSLRDRVYEQYF	TGTGCCAGCAGCCTCCGGGACAGGGTCTACGAGCAGTACTTC
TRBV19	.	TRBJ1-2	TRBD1	CASSTFTRQGVIYGYTF	TGTGCCAGTAGTACCTTCACGAGACAGGGGGTGATCTATGGCTACACCTTC
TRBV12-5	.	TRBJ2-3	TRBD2	CASRGEYGTDTQYF	TGTGCTAGTCGGGGGGAGTATGGCACAGATACGCAGTATTTT
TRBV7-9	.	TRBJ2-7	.	CASSPSTSRSYEQYF	TGTGCCAGCAGCCCTTCGACTTCGCGCTCCTACGAGCAGTACTTC
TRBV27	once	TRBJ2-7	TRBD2	CASSFGGGLAGANSYEQYF	TGTGCCAGCAGTTTCGGCGGGGGACTAGCGGGAGCGAACTCCTACGAGCAGTACTTC
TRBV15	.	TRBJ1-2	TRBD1	CATSRGRETGDSRIHYGYTF	TGTGCCACCAGCAGAGGTCGGGAGACAGGGGACTCCCGAATCCACTATGGCTACACCTTC
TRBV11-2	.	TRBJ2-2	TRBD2	CASTLSLAGGPGELFF	TGTGCCAGCACCCTTTCCTTAGCGGGAGGGCCCGGGGAGCTGTTTTTT
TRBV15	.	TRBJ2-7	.	CATSRAQAFSYEQYF	TGTGCCACCAGCAGAGCACAGGCCTTTAGCTACGAGCAGTACTTC
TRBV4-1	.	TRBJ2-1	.	CASSQDLYNEQFF	TGCGCCAGCAGCCAAGATCTGTACAATGAGCAGTTCTTC
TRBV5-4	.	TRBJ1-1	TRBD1	CASSLGRDRGSYTEAFF	TGTGCCAGCAGCTTGGGACGGGACAGGGGGAGCTACACTGAAGCTTTCTTT
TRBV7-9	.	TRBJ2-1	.	CASNKARDSDYNEQFF	TGTGCCAGCAACAAAGCCCGGGACTCCGACTACAATGAGCAGTTCTTC
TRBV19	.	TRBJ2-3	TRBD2	CASSASLAGVLGDTQYF	TGTGCCAGTAGTGCCTCCCTAGCGGGAGTTTTAGGAGATACGCAGTATTTT